The TCR beta chain under discussion was sequenced for a study of Graves' ophthalmopathy and Graves' hyperthyroidism. For repertoire sequencing, the TCR beta CDR3 regions were amplified from RNA transcripts. An opening RT-PCR round employed HTBI primers and preceded a second-round multiplex PCR. Using its own MiXCR run on the multiplex PCR reads, TCRdb lists one record per CDR3 protein. The sample yields fewer than 400,000 distinct CDR3 sequences, 18% seen once. The CDR3 sequence is 14 residues long. The V segment lost 3 bases and the J segment 5 bases; nucleotides outside the gene matches: 3. In this sample, this clonotype turned up many times. Its antigen is unknown. CAS ≥3, NOSPECS ≥4, moderate-to-severe activity and duration under 3 months marked donors with ophthalmopathy. If patients had other autoimmune diseases, uncontrolled infections, pregnancy or lactation, they were excluded. Study-wide results and limits: With a specificity of 72.22% and a sensitivity of over 65%, the model predicted ophthalmopathy progression.

The source is a young woman with Graves' ophthalmopathy. The sequenced sample consisted of peripheral blood. The chain carries TRBV12-3 or TRBV12-4 and TRBJ1-5, with TRBD1 matching over 8 bases. The CDR3 sequence: CASSFGQGHQPQHF. The CDR3 nucleotides read TGTGCCAGCAGTTTTGGACAGGGCCATCAGCCCCAGCATTTT.